The 7 T cell receptor beta chains reported below all come from one sample, sequenced in a study of cytotoxic CD8 clonotypes in ibrutinib-treated CLL. Measured with immunoSEQ multiplex PCR; TCRdb has only the in-frame clones, and not every one. The sample has fewer than 400,000 clones, 67% seen once; the top ten hold roughly 6.7%. Here the sequenced sample was PBMCs, taken after 36 months of ibrutinib treatment. Receptor source: a human donor with chronic lymphocytic leukemia.

The chain couples TRBV7-2 to TRBJ2-3; D remains ambiguous. The V end was cut by 2 bases, the J end by 6 bases, with 6 bases between. From germline, CDR1 is SGHTA and CDR2 FQGNSA. The CDR3 extends over 12 amino acids. CDR3 DNA sequence: TGTGCCAGCAGCTTAAGTGGGGATACGCAGTATTTT. This sequence encodes CASSLSGDTQYF.

To note about this clone: Other DNA sequences within the sample encode an identical CDR3. The J gene is TRBJ2-3, the V gene TRBV20-1; D unresolved. V lost 3 bases to trimming and J lost 3 bases, with 4 bases between them. Germline V lookup: CDR1 DFQATT, CDR2 SNEGSKA (reference sequence). The CDR3 consists of 11 residues. CDR3: CSASRTDTQYF. CDR3 nucleotide sequence: TGCAGTGCTAGTAGAACAGATACGCAGTATTTT.

CDR3: CASSSAAGEQYF. CDR3 nucleotide sequence: TGTGCCAGCAGCTCGGCGGCGGGCGAGCAGTACTTC. The V and J genes are TRBV7-2 and TRBJ2-7; possibly TRBD2 for D (5 bases). Trimming left V 4 bases short and J 6 bases short, with 10 bases between. CDR1 and CDR2 from the germline V gene are SGHTA and FQGNSA. The CDR3 sequence is 12 residues long.

This clone showed up just once. V is TRBV5-6 and J is TRBJ2-1; tentative D call: TRBD1 (6 bases). CDR1 and CDR2 (germline): SGHDT, YYEEEE. The length of the CDR3 is 15 residues. The V end was cut by 4 bases, the J end by 0 bases, with 11 bases between. This chain's CDR3 is CASSLGHNSYNEQFF. In DNA form, the CDR3 reads TGTGCCAGCAGCCTGGGACATAACTCCTACAATGAGCAGTTCTTC.

This clone showed up just once. V usage is TRBV9 and J usage is TRBJ2-2; perhaps TRBD1 as D (6 bases). This CDR3 contains 13 residues. V was trimmed by 3 bases and J by 6 bases, leaving 9 bases between them. CDR1 is SGDLS, CDR2 YYNGEE, per germline. Here the CDR3 reads CASSAGGAGELFF. The CDR3 DNA is TGTGCCAGCAGCGCTGGGGGCGCCGGGGAGCTGTTTTTT.

This chain links TRBV7-9 with TRBJ2-3; a weak D match, TRBD1 (6 bases). CDR1 and CDR2 from the germline V gene are SEHNR and FQNEAQ (reference sequence). Trimming cost V 5 bases and J 3 bases, with 15 bases left between them. This CDR3 comprises 15 residues. Here the CDR3 reads CASSQRGGDTDTQYF. DNA for the CDR3: TGTGCCAGCAGCCAACGAGGGGGTGATACAGATACGCAGTATTTT.

The chain uses TRBV5-1 and TRBJ2-3; D gene unclear. Germline loops: CDR1 SGHRS, CDR2 YFSETQ. The V end was cut by 0 bases, the J end by 6 bases, with 2 bases between. The CDR3 contains 11 residues. The CDR3 reads CASSLDDTQYF. CDR3 bases: TGCGCCAGCAGCTTGGATGATACGCAGTATTTT.